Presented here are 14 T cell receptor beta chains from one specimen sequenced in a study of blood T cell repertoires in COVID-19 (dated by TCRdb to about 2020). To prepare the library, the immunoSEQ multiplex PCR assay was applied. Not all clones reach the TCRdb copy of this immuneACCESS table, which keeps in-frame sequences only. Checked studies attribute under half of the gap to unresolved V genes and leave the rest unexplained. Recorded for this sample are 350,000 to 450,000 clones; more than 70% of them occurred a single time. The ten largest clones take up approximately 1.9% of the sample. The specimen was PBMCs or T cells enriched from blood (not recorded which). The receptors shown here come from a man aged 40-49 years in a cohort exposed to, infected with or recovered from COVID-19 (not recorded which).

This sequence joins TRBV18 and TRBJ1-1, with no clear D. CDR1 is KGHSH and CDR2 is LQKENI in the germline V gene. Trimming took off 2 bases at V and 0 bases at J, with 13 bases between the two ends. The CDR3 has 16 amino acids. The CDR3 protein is CASSPFGLGMNTEAFF. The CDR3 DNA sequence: TGTGCCAGCTCACCATTCGGACTAGGAATGAACACTGAAGCTTTCTTT.

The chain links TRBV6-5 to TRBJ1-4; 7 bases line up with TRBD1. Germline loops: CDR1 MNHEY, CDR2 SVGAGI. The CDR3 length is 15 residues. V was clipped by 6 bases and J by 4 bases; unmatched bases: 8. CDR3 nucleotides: TGTGCCAGCAGCCACCAGACAGGGATTAATGAAAAACTGTTTTTT. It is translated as CASSHQTGINEKLFF.

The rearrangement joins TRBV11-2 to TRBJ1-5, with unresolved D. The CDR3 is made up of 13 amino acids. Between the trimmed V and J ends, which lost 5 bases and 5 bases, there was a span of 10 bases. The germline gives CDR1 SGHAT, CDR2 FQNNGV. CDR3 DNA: TGTGCCAGCAGCCGTCACGGGGATCAGCCCCAGCATTTT. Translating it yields CASSRHGDQPQHF.

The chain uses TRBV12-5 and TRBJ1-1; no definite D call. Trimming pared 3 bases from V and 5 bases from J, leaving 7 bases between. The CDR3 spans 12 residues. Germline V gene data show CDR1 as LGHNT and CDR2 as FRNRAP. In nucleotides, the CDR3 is TGTGCTAGTGGTTTACGGGGAACTGAAGCTTTCTTT. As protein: CASGLRGTEAFF.

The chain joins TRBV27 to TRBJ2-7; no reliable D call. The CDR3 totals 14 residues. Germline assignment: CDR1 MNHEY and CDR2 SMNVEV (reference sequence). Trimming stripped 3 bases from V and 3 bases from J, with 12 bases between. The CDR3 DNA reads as TGTGCCAGCAGTTTGTGGGCCGAAGGCTACGAGCAGTACTTC. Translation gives CASSLWAEGYEQYF.

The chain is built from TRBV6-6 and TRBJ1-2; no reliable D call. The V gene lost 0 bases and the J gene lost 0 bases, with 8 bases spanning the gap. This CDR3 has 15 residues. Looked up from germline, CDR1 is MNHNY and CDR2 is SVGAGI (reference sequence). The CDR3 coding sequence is TGTGCCAGCAGTTACTCGAGGCCATCTAACTATGGCTACACCTTC. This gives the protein CASSYSRPSNYGYTF.

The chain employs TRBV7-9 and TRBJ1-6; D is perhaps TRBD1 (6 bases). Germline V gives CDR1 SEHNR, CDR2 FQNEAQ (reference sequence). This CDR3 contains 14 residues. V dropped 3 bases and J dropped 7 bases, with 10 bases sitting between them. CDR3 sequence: CASSFSGDNSPLHF. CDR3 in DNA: TGTGCCAGCAGCTTTTCAGGGGACAATTCACCCCTCCACTTT.

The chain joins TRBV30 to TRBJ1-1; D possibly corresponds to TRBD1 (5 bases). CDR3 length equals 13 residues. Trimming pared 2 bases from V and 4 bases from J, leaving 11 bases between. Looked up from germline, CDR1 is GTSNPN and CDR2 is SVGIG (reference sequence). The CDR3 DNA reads TGTGCCTGGAGTACCCAGGGTGGCACTGAAGCTTTCTTT. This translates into CAWSTQGGTEAFF.

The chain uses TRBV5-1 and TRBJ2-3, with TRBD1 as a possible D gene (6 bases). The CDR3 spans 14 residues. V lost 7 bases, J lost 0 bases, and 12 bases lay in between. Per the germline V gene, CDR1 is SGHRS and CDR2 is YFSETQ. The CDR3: CASSEGESTDTQYF. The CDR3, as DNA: TGCGCCAGCTCCGAGGGGGAGAGCACAGATACGCAGTATTTT. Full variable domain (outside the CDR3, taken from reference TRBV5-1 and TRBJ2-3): KAGVTQTPRYLIKTRGQQVTLSCSPISGHRSVSWYQQTPGQGLQFLFEYFSETQRNKGNFPGRFSGRQFSNSRSEMNVSTLELGDSALYLCASSEGESTDTQYFGPGTRLTVL.

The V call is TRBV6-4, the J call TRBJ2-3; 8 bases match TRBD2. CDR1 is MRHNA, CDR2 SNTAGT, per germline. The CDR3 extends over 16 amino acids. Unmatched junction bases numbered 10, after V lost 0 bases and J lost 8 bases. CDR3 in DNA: TGTGCCAGCAGTGACTCCTCCGGGAGGGGCACGGGTACGCAGTATTTT. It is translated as CASSDSSGRGTGTQYF.

The DNA of the CDR3 is TGTGCCAGTAGTTTCTGGACAGGAGGAAGGACTAACTATGGCTACACCTTC. This codes for CASSFWTGGRTNYGYTF. The J gene is TRBJ1-2, the V gene TRBV19, with 7 bases aligning to TRBD1. Germline CDR1 and CDR2: LNHDA and SQIVND (reference sequence). This CDR3 is built from 17 residues. Trimming removed 5 bases from V and 0 bases from J; junction bases left unmatched: 12. Combining the CDR3 with reference TRBV19 and TRBJ1-2 gives the whole variable domain DGGITQSPKYLFRKEGQNVTLSCEQNLNHDAMYWYRQDPGQGLRLIYYSQIVNDFQKGDIAEGYSVSREKKESFPLTVTSAQKNPTAFYLCASSFWTGGRTNYGYTFGSGTRLTVV.

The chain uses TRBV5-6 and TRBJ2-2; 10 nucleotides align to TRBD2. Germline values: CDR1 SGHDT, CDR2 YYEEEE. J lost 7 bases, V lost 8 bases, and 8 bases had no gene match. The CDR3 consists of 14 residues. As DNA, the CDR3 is TGTGCCAGTCAAACTAGCGGGAAAGGCGGGGAGCTGTTTTTT. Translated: CASQTSGKGGELFF.

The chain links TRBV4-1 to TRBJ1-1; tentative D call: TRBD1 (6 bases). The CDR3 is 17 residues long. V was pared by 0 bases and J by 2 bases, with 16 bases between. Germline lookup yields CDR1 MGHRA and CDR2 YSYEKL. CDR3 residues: CASSQDLAGAPNTEAFF. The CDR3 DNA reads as TGCGCCAGCAGCCAAGATTTGGCGGGGGCCCCTAACACTGAAGCTTTCTTT.

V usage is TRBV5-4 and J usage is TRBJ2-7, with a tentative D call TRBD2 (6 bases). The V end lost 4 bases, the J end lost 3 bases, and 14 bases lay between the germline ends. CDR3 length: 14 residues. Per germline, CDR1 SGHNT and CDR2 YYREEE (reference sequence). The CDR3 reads CASSRGSASYEQYF. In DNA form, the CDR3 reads TGTGCCAGCAGCCGGGGGAGCGCAAGCTACGAGCAGTACTTC. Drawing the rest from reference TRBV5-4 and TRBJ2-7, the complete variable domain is ETGVTQSPTHLIKTRGQQVTLRCSSQSGHNTVSWYQQALGQGPQFIFQYYREEENGRGNFPPRFSGLQFPNYSSELNVNALELDDSALYLCASSRGSASYEQYFGPGTRLTVT.